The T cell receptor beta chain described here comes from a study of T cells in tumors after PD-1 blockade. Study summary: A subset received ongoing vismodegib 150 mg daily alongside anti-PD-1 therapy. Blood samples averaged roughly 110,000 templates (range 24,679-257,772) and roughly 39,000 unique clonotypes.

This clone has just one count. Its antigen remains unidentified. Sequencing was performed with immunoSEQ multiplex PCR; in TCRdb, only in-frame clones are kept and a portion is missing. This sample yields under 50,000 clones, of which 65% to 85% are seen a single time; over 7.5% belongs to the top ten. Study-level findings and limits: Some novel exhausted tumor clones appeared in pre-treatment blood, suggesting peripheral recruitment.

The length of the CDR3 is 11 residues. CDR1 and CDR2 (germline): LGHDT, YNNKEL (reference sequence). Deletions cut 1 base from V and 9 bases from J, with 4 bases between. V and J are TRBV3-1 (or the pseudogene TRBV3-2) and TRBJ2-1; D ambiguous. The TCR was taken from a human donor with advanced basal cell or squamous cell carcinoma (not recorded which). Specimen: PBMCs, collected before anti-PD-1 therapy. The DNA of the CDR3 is TGTGCCAGCAGCCAAGCCCGTGAGCAGTTCTTC. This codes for CASSQAREQFF.